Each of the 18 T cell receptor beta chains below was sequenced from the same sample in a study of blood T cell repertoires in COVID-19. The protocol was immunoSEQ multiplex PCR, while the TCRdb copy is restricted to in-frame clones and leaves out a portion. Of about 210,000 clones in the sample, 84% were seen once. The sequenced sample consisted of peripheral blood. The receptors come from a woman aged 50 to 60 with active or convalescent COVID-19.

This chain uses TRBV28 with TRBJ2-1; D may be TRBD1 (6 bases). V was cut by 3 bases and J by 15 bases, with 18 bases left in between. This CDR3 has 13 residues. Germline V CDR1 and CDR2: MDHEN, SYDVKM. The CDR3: CASSLSRTARGFF. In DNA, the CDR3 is TGTGCCAGCAGTTTGTCAAGGACAGCGAGGGGGTTCTTC.

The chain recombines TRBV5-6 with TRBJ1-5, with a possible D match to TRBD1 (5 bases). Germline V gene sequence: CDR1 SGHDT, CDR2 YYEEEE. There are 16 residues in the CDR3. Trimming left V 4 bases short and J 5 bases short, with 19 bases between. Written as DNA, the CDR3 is TGTGCCAGCAGCGCTGGAACGGGCAGGGAGGATCAGCCCCAGCATTTT. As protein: CASSAGTGREDQPQHF.

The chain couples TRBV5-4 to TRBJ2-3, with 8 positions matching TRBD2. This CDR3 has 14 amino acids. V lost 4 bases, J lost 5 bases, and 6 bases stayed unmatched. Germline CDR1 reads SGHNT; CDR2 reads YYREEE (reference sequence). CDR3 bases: TGTGCCAGCAGCCCGGGACTAGTAATAGATACGCAGTATTTT. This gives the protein CASSPGLVIDTQYF.

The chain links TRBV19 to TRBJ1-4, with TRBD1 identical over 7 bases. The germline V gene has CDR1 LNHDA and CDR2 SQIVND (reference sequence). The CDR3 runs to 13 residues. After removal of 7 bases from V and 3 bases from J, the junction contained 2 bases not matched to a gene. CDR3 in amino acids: CASTDRANEKLFF. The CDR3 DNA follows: TGTGCCAGTACAGACAGGGCTAATGAAAAACTGTTTTTT.

The CDR3 loop is CASSPHSSVNNEQYF. The CDR3 DNA follows: TGCGCCAGCAGCCCTCATTCTAGCGTAAATAACGAGCAGTACTTC. The genes are TRBV5-1 and TRBJ2-7; D might be TRBD2 (6 bases). CDR1 and CDR2 (germline): SGHRS, YFSETQ. V was clipped by 4 bases and J by 5 bases, with 19 bases between them. CDR3 size: 15 residues. Full variable domain (rest looked up from reference TRBV5-1 and TRBJ2-7): KAGVTQTPRYLIKTRGQQVTLSCSPISGHRSVSWYQQTPGQGLQFLFEYFSETQRNKGNFPGRFSGRQFSNSRSEMNVSTLELGDSALYLCASSPHSSVNNEQYFGPGTRLTVT.

The CDR3 reads CASSFGGSGRSQHF. DNA for the CDR3: TGTGCCAGCAGTTTTGGGGGGTCAGGTAGGTCCCAGCATTTT. The gene calls are TRBV28 and TRBJ1-5; tentatively, D is TRBD1 (5 bases). The CDR3 runs to 14 residues. Germline V lookup: CDR1 MDHEN, CDR2 SYDVKM. V was shortened by 3 bases and J by 11 bases, with 17 bases between the two germline ends.

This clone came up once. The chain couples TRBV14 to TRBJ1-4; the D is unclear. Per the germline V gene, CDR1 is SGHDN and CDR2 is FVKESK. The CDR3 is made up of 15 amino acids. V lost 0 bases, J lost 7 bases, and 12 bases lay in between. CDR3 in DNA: TGTGCCAGCAGCCAAGATCCGGCCGCGGGTGAAAAACTGTTTTTT. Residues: CASSQDPAAGEKLFF.

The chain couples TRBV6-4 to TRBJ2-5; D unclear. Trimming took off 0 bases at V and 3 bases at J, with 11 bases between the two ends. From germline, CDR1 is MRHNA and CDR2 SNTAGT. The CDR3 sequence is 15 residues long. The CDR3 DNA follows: TGTGCCAGCAGTGACTCGATGGCAGAAGAAGAGACCCAGTACTTC. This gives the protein CASSDSMAEEETQYF.

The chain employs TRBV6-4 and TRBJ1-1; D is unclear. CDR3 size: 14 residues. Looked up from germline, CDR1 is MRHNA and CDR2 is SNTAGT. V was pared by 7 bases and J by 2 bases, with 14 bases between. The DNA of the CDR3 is TGTGCCAGCACTCGGACTTCTGGTAACACTGAAGCTTTCTTT. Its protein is CASTRTSGNTEAFF.

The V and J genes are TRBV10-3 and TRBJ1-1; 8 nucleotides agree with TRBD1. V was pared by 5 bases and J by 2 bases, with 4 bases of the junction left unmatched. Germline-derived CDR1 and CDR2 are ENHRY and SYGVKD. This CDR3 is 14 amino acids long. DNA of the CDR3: TGTGCCATCAGTAAGGACAGGGTCAACACTGAAGCTTTCTTT. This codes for CAISKDRVNTEAFF.

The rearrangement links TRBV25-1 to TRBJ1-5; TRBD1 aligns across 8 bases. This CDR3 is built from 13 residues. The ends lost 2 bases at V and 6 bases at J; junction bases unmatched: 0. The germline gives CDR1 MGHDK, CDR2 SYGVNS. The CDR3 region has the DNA TGTGCCAGCAGTGAAACAGGGGGTCAGCCCCAGCATTTT. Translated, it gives CASSETGGQPQHF.

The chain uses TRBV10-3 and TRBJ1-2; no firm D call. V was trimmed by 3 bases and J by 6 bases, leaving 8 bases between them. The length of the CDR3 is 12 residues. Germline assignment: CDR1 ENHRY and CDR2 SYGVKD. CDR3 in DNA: TGTGCCATCAGTGAAATGCGGAATGGCTACACCTTC. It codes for CAISEMRNGYTF.

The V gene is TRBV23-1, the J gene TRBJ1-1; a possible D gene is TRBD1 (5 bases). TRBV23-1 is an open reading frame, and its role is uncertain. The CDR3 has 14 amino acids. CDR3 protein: CANRQSLRNTEAFF. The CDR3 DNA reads TGCGCTAATCGACAGTCTCTACGTAACACTGAAGCTTTCTTT.

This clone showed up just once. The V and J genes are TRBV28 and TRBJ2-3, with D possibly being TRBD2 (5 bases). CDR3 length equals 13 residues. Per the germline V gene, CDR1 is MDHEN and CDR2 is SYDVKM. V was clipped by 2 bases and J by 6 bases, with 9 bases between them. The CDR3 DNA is TGTGCCAGCAGTTTAGGGTGGGAGGATACGCAGTATTTT. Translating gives CASSLGWEDTQYF.

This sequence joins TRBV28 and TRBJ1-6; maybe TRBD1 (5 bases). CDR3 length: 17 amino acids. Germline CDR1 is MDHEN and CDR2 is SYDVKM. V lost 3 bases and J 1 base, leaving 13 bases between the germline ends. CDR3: CASSFLAGVSYNSPLHF. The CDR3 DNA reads TGTGCCAGCAGTTTCCTCGCGGGGGTATCCTATAATTCACCCCTCCACTTT.

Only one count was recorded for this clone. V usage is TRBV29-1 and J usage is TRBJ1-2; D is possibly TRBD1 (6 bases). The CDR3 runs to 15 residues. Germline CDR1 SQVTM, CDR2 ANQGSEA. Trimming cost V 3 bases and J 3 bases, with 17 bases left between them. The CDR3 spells CSVDPFGGVDYGYTF. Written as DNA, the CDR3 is TGCAGCGTTGACCCCTTTGGGGGCGTCGACTATGGCTACACCTTC.

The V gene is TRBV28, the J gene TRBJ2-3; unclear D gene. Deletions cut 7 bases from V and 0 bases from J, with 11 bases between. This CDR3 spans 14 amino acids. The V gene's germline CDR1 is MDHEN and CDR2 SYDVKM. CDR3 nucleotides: TGTGCCAGCATTAAATTAGAGAGCACAGATACGCAGTATTTT. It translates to CASIKLESTDTQYF.

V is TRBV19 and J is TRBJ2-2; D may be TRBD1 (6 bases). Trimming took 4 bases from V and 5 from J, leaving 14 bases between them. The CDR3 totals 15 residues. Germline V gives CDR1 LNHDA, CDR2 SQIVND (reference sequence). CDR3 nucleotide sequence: TGTGCCAGTAGTAGCTGGGCAGGGGCGACCGGGGAGCTGTTTTTT. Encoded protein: CASSSWAGATGELFF.